The 3 T cell receptor beta chains below all came from one sample that was sequenced in a study of blood T cell repertoires in COVID-19. Libraries were prepared by immunoSEQ multiplex PCR; TCRdb keeps only in-frame clonotypes and omits some of them. The repertoire holds roughly 160,000 clones, approximately 85% seen once, with roughly 2.7% in the top ten. Sample: peripheral blood. The receptor set was obtained from an elderly woman with COVID-19, enrolled during active disease.

This sequence joins TRBV30 and TRBJ2-3, with a tentative D call TRBD2 (6 bases). CDR1 is GTSNPN, CDR2 SVGIG, per germline (reference sequence). The CDR3 extends over 12 amino acids. V was pared by 2 bases and J by 9 bases, with 12 bases between. Written as DNA, the CDR3 is TGTGCCTGGAGTCAGGTTGGGGGGACGCAGTATTTT. Translating it yields CAWSQVGGTQYF. The variable domain in full, with the rest retrieved from reference TRBV30 and TRBJ2-3, is SQTIHQWPATLVQPVGSPLSLECTVEGTSNPNLYWYRQAAGRGLQLLFYSVGIGQISSEVPQNLSASRPQDRQFILSSKKLLLSDSGFYLCAWSQVGGTQYFGPGTRLTVL.

This clone was seen just once. The chain couples TRBV19 to TRBJ2-2, with 9 bases aligning to TRBD1. The CDR3 runs 15 residues. Germline CDR1 reads LNHDA; CDR2 reads SQIVND (reference sequence). V was clipped by 4 bases and J by 7 bases; unmatched bases: 7. DNA for the CDR3: TGTGCCAGTAGTACCCACAGGGGGCAGGGCGGGGAGCTGTTTTTT. As protein: CASSTHRGQGGELFF.

The V gene is TRBV5-6, the J gene TRBJ1-4; TRBD1 matches 10 bases. The germline V gene has CDR1 SGHDT and CDR2 YYEEEE. Trimming took 0 bases from V and 8 from J; bases not matched to a gene: 4. The CDR3 sequence is 15 residues long. The CDR3, as DNA: TGTGCCAGCAGCTTGGCGCCGACAGGGGGCGAAAAACTGTTTTTT. This codes for CASSLAPTGGEKLFF.